The rows below give T cell receptor beta chains drawn from one sample of a study of radiotherapy plus CTLA-4 blockade in lung cancer. The table came from immunoSEQ multiplex PCR; TCRdb's copy has only in-frame clones and leaves some out. Here the sample spans about 60,000 clones, more than 70% being singletons. The specimen was peripheral blood, collected from a patient treated with radiotherapy plus ipilimumab. The receptors stem from a human donor with non-small cell lung cancer who had a complete response to radiotherapy plus ipilimumab. Each CDR3 is given with its conserved first and last residue. A D gene is named only where the DNA matches it firmly.

TRBJ2-1 | TRBD2 | TRBV7-2 | TGTGCCAGCAGCTCTACTCTAGCGGCCACGAACAATGAGCAGTTCTTC | CASSSTLAATNNEQFF
TRBJ1-1 | . | TRBV20-1 | TGCAGTGCTGCAGGGAACACTGAAGCTTTCTTT | CSAAGNTEAFF
TRBJ1-2 | . | TRBV30 | TGTGCCTGGACCCCAACAGGGAACTATGGCTACACCTTC | CAWTPTGNYGYTF
TRBJ2-5 | TRBD2 | TRBV7-2 | TGTGCCAGCAGCTTACAAGCGGGGGGGAGGGAGACCCAGTACTTC | CASSLQAGGRETQYF
TRBJ1-1 | TRBD1 | TRBV10-3 | TGTGCCACACGGACAGGGAACACTGAAGCTTTCTTT | CATRTGNTEAFF
TRBJ2-1 | TRBD2 | TRBV5-5 | TGTGCCAGCAGCTTGTTGGCGGGACTATACAATGAGCAGTTCTTC | CASSLLAGLYNEQFF
TRBJ1-3 | . | TRBV27 | TGTGCCAGCAGCCAGGGAAGGGGCGGAAACACCATATATTTT | CASSQGRGGNTIYF
TRBJ1-1 | . | TRBV18 | TGTGTCAGCTCACCGACAGCGAACACTGAAGCTTTCTTT | CVSSPTANTEAFF
TRBJ1-5 | . | TRBV7-8 | TGTGCCAGCAGCTTCGACCCCGGAGCCCCCAATCAGCCCCAGCATTTT | CASSFDPGAPNQPQHF
TRBJ2-7 | TRBD1 | TRBV28 | TGTGCCAGCAGTTTGGGTACAGGGGCCCTTTACGAGCAGTACTTC | CASSLGTGALYEQYF